This T cell receptor beta chain was sequenced for a study of T cells in Graves' hyperthyroidism and ophthalmopathy. Study outcomes and limitations: Through a model of 13 V-J features, ophthalmopathy was separated from stable hyperthyroidism. In blood, most of the thyroid clonotypes expanded above 0.001 were also present. Ophthalmopathy prediction by the model preceded onset by a median roughly 6.3 months.

Patients between 18 and 65 years old had hyperthyroidism, newly diagnosed and lasting under 2 months. Amplification of TCR beta CDR3 regions was performed using RNA transcripts as template. The TCR CDR3 was amplified in a first-round RT-PCR using the HTBI primer set. TCRdb reprocessed the multiplex PCR reads via MiXCR and lists one record per CDR3 protein. The repertoire consists of about 400,000 distinct CDR3 sequences, with 15% to 19% occurring once and the leading ten covering 11% to 15%. This CDR3 is 15 amino acids long. Trimming cost V 4 bases and J 6 bases; bases outside gene matches: 8. CDR1 is LGHDT and CDR2 is YNNKEL in the germline V gene (reference sequence). This clonotype has just a few counts. Its antigen is unidentified.

The material sequenced was blood. This clonotype originated in a woman aged 18-29 years with Graves' hyperthyroidism. J is TRBJ1-4 and V is TRBV3-1; 7 bases are a match to TRBD1. This CDR3 reads CASSLAGTVDEKLFF. The CDR3 region has the DNA TGTGCCAGCAGCCTCGCCGGGACAGTCGATGAAAAACTGTTTTTT.